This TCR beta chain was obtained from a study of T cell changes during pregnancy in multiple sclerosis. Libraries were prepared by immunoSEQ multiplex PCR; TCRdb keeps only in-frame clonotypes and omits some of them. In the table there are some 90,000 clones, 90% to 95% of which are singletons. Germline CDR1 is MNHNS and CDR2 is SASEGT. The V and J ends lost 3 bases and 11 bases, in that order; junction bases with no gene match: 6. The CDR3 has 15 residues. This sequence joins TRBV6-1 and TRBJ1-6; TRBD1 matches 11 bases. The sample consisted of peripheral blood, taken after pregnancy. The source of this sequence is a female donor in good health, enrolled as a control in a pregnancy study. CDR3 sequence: CASSDPGQGVAPLHF. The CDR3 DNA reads TGTGCCAGCAGTGACCCGGGACAGGGGGTTGCACCCCTCCACTTT.